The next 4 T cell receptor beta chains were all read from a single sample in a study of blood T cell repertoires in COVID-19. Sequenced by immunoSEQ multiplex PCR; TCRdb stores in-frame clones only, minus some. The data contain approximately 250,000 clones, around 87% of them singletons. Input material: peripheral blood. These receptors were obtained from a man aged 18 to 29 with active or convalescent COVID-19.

DNA of the CDR3: TGTGCCAGCCACTTTGCGGGACAGGGGCGGGTTGAAGCTTTCTTT. Protein: CASHFAGQGRVEAFF. The rearrangement joins TRBV28 to TRBJ1-1; TRBD1 agrees at 10 bases. The CDR3 is 15 amino acids. The V and J ends lost 8 bases and 7 bases, in that order; junction bases with no gene match: 13. Germline V gene lookup returns CDR1 MDHEN and CDR2 SYDVKM.

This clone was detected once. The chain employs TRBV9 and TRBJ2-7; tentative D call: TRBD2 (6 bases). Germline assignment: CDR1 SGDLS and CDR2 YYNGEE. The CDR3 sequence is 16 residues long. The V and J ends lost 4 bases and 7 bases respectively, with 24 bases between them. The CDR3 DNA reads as TGTGCCAGCAGCTCACACCGGGACGGGGGTACGTGGGAGCAGTACTTC. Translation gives CASSSHRDGGTWEQYF.

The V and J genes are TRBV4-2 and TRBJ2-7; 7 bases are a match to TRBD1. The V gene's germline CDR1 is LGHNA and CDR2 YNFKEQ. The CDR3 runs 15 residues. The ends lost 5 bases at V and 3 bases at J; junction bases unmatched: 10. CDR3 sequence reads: CASSVQGSVDYEQYF. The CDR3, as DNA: TGTGCCAGCAGCGTACAGGGGTCTGTGGACTACGAGCAGTACTTC.

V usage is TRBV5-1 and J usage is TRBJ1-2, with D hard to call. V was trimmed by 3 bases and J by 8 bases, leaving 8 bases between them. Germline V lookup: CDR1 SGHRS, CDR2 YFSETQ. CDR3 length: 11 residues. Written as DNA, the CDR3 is TGCGCCAGCAGCTCCCCGGAGGGCTACACCTTC. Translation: CASSSPEGYTF.